One and the same sample provided the 17 T cell receptor beta chains below, sequenced in a study of blood T cells in healthy people across ages. Combining a sample-barcoded 5' primer with a J-beta primer mix, a second PCR ran for about 7 to 11 cycles. MiXCR, applied by TCRdb to the 5' RACE reads, yields one record per CDR3 protein. The profile shows some 1.4 million distinct CDR3 sequences, about 43% of them singletons. Sequenced: blood. The source is a woman under 30 in good health.

This CDR3 reads CSALAGGGSDEQYF. The CDR3 DNA sequence: TGCAGTGCCTTAGCGGGGGGAGGGTCGGACGAGCAGTACTTC. The rearrangement joins TRBV20-1 to TRBJ2-7, with TRBD2 identical over 10 bases. Germline V gene data show CDR1 as DFQATT and CDR2 as SNEGSKA (reference sequence). With 6 bases clipped from V and 5 bases from J, the junction kept 10 bases outside the gene matches. The CDR3 has 14 amino acids.

To note about this clonotype: The junction departs from the called germline gene at one end, perhaps through a read error. The CDR3 sequence is CAIRSGVQYF. The CDR3 coding sequence is TGCGCCATACGCTCTGGGGTTCAGTACTTC. The rearrangement joins TRBV6-1 to TRBJ2-4, with D unclear. In germline, CDR1 is MNHNS, CDR2 SASEGT. The length of the CDR3 is 10 residues.

This clonotype was found a few times. The genes are TRBV27 and TRBJ2-7, with unresolved D. The CDR3 totals 13 residues. From germline, CDR1 is MNHEY and CDR2 SMNVEV (reference sequence). V was clipped by 5 bases and J by 2 bases, with 10 bases between them. The CDR3 is CASSTTRTYEQYF. CDR3 in DNA: TGTGCCAGCAGTACAACGAGGACCTACGAGCAGTACTTC.

This sequence joins TRBV6-1 and TRBJ2-7; TRBD1 aligns across 7 bases. Per the germline V gene, CDR1 is MNHNS and CDR2 is SASEGT. This CDR3 region has 14 residues. V shed 4 bases, J shed 3 bases, and the junction held 6 bases outside the gene matches. In nucleotides, the CDR3 is TGTGCCAGCAGTGTGAGGGACAGCTACTACGAGCAGTACTTC. This translates into CASSVRDSYYEQYF.

The rearrangement uses TRBV10-3 and TRBJ2-1; tentative D call: TRBD1 (6 bases). Germline V CDR1 and CDR2: ENHRY, SYGVKD. V dropped 4 bases and J dropped 0 bases, with 13 bases sitting between them. There are 16 residues in the CDR3. Written as DNA, the CDR3 is TGTGCCATCAGTGCCAGGGGCCTTTACTCCTACAATGAGCAGTTCTTC. Its translation: CAISARGLYSYNEQFF.

The chain is built from TRBV6-6 and TRBJ2-1, with 10 bases identical to TRBD2. This CDR3 spans 15 amino acids. V lost 6 bases, J lost 5 bases, and 7 bases stayed unmatched. The V gene's germline CDR1 is MNHNY and CDR2 SVGAGI (reference sequence). The CDR3 nucleotides are TGTGCCAGCAGCAAAACTAGCGGGACAAACAATGAGCAGTTCTTC. Its protein is CASSKTSGTNNEQFF.

In this sample, this clonotype turned up a few times. The V gene is TRBV14, the J gene TRBJ2-7; D is perhaps TRBD1 (6 bases). Trimming took off 3 bases at V and 6 bases at J, with 24 bases between the two ends. Germline-derived CDR1 and CDR2 are SGHDN and FVKESK. CDR3 length: 17 amino acids. In DNA form, the CDR3 reads TGTGCCAGCAGCCAGGTTGAGCAGAGGGGGAACTACGGCGAGCAGTACTTC. Translation gives CASSQVEQRGNYGEQYF.

This clonotype was seen a handful of times. The J gene is TRBJ1-5, the V gene TRBV12-3 or TRBV12-4; D call uncertain. The CDR3 covers 14 residues. The V and J ends lost 3 bases and 4 bases respectively, with 10 bases between them. CDR3 sequence: CASSFTGNNQPQHF. The CDR3, as DNA: TGTGCCAGCAGTTTCACCGGTAATAATCAGCCCCAGCATTTT.

This clonotype has a handful of counts. V usage is TRBV6-5 and J usage is TRBJ1-5; D perhaps matches TRBD1 (5 bases). V was trimmed by 5 bases and J by 8 bases, leaving 16 bases between them. Germline values: CDR1 MNHEY, CDR2 SVGAGI. The CDR3 contains 14 residues. This CDR3 reads CASSQDPSGKPQHF. The CDR3 DNA reads as TGTGCCAGCAGTCAAGACCCTTCAGGGAAGCCCCAGCATTTT.

The J gene is TRBJ2-1, the V gene TRBV6-1; D is unresolved. Deletions cut 0 bases from V and 0 bases from J, with 12 bases between. CDR3 length: 17 residues. Germline assignment: CDR1 MNHNS and CDR2 SASEGT. CDR3 in amino acids: CASSEALVASSYNEQFF. CDR3 in DNA: TGTGCCAGCAGTGAAGCTTTGGTAGCCAGCTCCTACAATGAGCAGTTCTTC.

This rearrangement joins TRBV7-9 to TRBJ2-3, with TRBD2 matching 8 bases. There are 18 residues in the CDR3. The V and J ends lost 5 bases and 2 bases, in that order; junction bases with no gene match: 15. From germline, CDR1 is SEHNR and CDR2 FQNEAQ (reference sequence). The CDR3 here is CASSRNPLAEKDTDTQYF. CDR3 DNA sequence: TGTGCCAGCAGCCGCAATCCACTAGCGGAGAAGGACACAGATACGCAGTATTTT.

V is TRBV28 and J is TRBJ1-2; a possible D gene is TRBD1 (6 bases). CDR3 length: 15 amino acids. Looked up from germline, CDR1 is MDHEN and CDR2 is SYDVKM. The germline V and J ends were trimmed by 5 bases and 4 bases, with 17 bases remaining between them. The CDR3 reads CASSRGGGGAYGYTF. The DNA for the CDR3 is TGTGCCAGCAGTCGCGGGGGCGGGGGCGCCTATGGCTACACCTTC.

The chain uses TRBV20-1 and TRBJ2-5; no clear D gene. The CDR3 extends over 12 amino acids. The V end was cut by 2 bases, the J end by 11 bases, with 15 bases between. CDR1 DFQATT and CDR2 SNEGSKA come from the germline V gene (reference sequence). CDR3 DNA: TGCAGTGCTAGACGCACCGCGGCCGGGCAGTACTTC. This gives the protein CSARRTAAGQYF.

This clonotype was recorded a few times. This chain connects TRBV7-2 to TRBJ2-2; no reliable D call. The CDR3 has 14 residues. Deletions cut 2 bases from V and 6 bases from J, with 10 bases between. The germline gives CDR1 SGHTA, CDR2 FQGNSA. The CDR3 loop is CASSLQDVSGELFF. For the CDR3, the DNA is TGTGCCAGCAGCTTACAGGATGTCTCCGGGGAGCTGTTTTTT.

V gene TRBV7-2 combines with J gene TRBJ2-7; D call uncertain. There are 15 residues in the CDR3. Germline values: CDR1 SGHTA, CDR2 FQGNSA. V was cut by 2 bases and J by 3 bases, with 14 bases left in between. The CDR3 DNA reads TGTGCCAGCAGCTTATTCAGACCGGGCCTCTACGAGCAGTACTTC. It encodes CASSLFRPGLYEQYF. Together with reference TRBV7-2 and TRBJ2-7, the CDR3 gives the full variable domain: GAGVSQSPSNKVTEKGKDVELRCDPISGHTALYWYRQSLGQGLEFLIYFQGNSAPDKSGLPSDRFSAERTGGSVSTLTIQRTQQEDSAVYLCASSLFRPGLYEQYFGPGTRLTVT.

This clonotype was picked up a small number of times. This sequence joins TRBV28 and TRBJ2-5, with a tentative D call TRBD1 (7 bases). V was pared by 7 bases and J by 11 bases, with 17 bases between. Germline-derived CDR1 and CDR2 are MDHEN and SYDVKM. This CDR3 has 12 amino acids. The CDR3: CASNHQGGEQYF. CDR3 DNA sequence: TGTGCCAGCAACCATCAGGGGGGAGAGCAGTACTTC.

This clonotype occurred once. The chain uses TRBV5-1 and TRBJ2-2; D remains ambiguous. Germline CDR1 and CDR2: SGHRS and YFSETQ. This CDR3 is 13 amino acids long. V dropped 3 bases and J dropped 7 bases, with 10 bases sitting between them. The DNA of the CDR3 is TGCGCCAGCAGCTCGACCGCCGACGGGGAGCTGTTTTTT. It translates to CASSSTADGELFF.